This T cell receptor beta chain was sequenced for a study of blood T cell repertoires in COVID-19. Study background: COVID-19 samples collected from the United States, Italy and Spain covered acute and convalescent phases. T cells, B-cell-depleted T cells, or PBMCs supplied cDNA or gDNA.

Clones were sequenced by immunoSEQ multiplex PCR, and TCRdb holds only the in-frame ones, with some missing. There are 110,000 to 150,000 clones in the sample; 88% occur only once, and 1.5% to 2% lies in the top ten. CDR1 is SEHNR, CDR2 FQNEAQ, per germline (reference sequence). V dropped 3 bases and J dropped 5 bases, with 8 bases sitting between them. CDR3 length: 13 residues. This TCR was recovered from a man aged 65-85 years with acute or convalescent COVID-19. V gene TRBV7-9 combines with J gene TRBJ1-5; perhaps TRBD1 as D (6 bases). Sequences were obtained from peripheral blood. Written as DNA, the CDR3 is TGTGCCAGCAGCTTTGACAGGTATCAGCCCCAGCATTTT. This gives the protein CASSFDRYQPQHF.